This T cell receptor (beta chain) was captured by sequencing in a study of CD8+CD57+ T cells in acquired aplastic anemia. CD8+CD57+ cell expansion had been shown by flow cytometry in patients chosen for sequencing. Untreated patients provided the blood samples, with no therapy given before sampling. Genomic DNA served as template for TCR beta VDJ and CDR3 profiling. TCRdb reprocessed the reads with MiXCR, giving one entry per CDR3 protein. The table shows tens of thousands of distinct CDR3 sequences, with roughly two thirds occurring only once. The CDR3 extends over 13 amino acids. Trimming took off 5 bases at V and 3 bases at J, with 10 bases between the two ends. The germline gives CDR1 SNHLY, CDR2 FYNNEI.

Sequenced: sorted CD4+, CD8+, or CD8+CD57+ T cells (not recorded which) from PBMCs. This sequence originates from a human donor with aplastic anemia. The chain carries TRBV2 and TRBJ2-5; D not certain. The CDR3: CASSLDVKETQYF. The DNA of the CDR3 is TGTGCCAGCAGTCTTGACGTGAAAGAGACCCAGTACTTC.